This T cell receptor (beta chain) was documented in a study of coeliac disease. As for the study in general: Coeliac patients had newly diagnosed active disease, refractory type I disease, or gluten-free diet control. The study's findings and limits: According to the authors, this method cannot detect gliadin-specific T cells in an unbiased way. Intraepithelial and lamina propria fractions were not highly pure, so cross-contamination was possible.

One frozen approximately 470,000-cell aliquot per fraction was sequenced. The V end lost 2 bases, the J end lost 5 bases, and 24 bases lay between the germline ends. The CDR3 spans 18 residues. Germline V gives CDR1 MNHNS, CDR2 SASEGT. Some clones are missing from TCRdb's copy, which holds only in-frame ones; the method was immunoSEQ multiplex PCR. The table has roughly 7,000 clones, over 60% seen once. In the case of this clone: The antigen is not known.

The sample consisted of lamina propria lymphocytes from the gut. The rearrangement links TRBV6-1 to TRBJ2-5, with D perhaps TRBD2 (6 bases). The receptor was derived from a young man with celiac disease. The CDR3 nucleotides are TGTGCCAGCAGTGAACCCCCTTATGGGCTAGCGTTCATGGAGACCCAGTACTTC. This encodes CASSEPPYGLAFMETQYF.